This TCR beta chain derives from a study of cytomegalovirus exposure and HLA in healthy donors. Findings and caveats of the study: Across donors, presence/absence analyses took sequencing depth to be roughly uniform. Later analysis suggested links between common viral pathogens and several top significant clusters.

It was with 60 Vbeta and 13 Jbeta primers that the PCR ran. Data came from immunoSEQ multiplex PCR; TCRdb stores just in-frame clones and leaves some out. Of a few hundred thousand clones detected, around 75% appear once; the ten largest clones hold about 1.9%. Concerning this clone itself: Its antigen is not identified.

This CDR3 spans 14 amino acids. Germline CDR1 reads MNHEY; CDR2 reads SVGAGI. The V end was cut by 3 bases, the J end by 5 bases, with 13 bases between. This sequence was found in a woman younger than 45 in good health and CMV-seronegative. This sequence joins TRBV6-5 and TRBJ1-2; tentative D call: TRBD1 (6 bases). Material for sequencing was PBMCs. Here the CDR3 DNA reads TGTGCCAGCAGTTATGCCCAGGGGAAATATGGCTACACCTTC. Encoded protein: CASSYAQGKYGYTF.